This passage covers 29 T cell receptor beta chains from one sample sequenced in a study of blood T cell repertoires in COVID-19. Generated by immunoSEQ multiplex PCR, the TCRdb table keeps only in-frame clones and is missing some. Here the sample spans approximately 260,000 clones, roughly 80% being singletons. The specimen sequenced was peripheral blood. The receptors were sampled from a woman aged 40 to 50 with active or convalescent COVID-19.

CDR3 nucleotide sequence: TGTGCCAGCAGTCCCTACAGGGAGGAGACCCAGTACTTC. Protein: CASSPYREETQYF. The chain couples TRBV6-5 to TRBJ2-5, with D possibly being TRBD1 (6 bases). Trimming removed 5 bases from V and 5 bases from J, with 12 bases in between. The CDR3 has 13 residues. Germline CDR1 and CDR2: MNHEY and SVGAGI.

This clone was observed a handful of times. This chain joins TRBV18 and TRBJ1-1; TRBD1 might be the D (6 bases). Trimming stripped 3 bases from V and 1 base from J, with 12 bases between. The CDR3 runs 15 residues. The germline V gene encodes CDR1 KGHSH and CDR2 LQKENI. For the CDR3, the DNA is TGTGCCAGCTCACCGGGTTTCAGGGGGAACACTGAAGCTTTCTTT. Translation: CASSPGFRGNTEAFF.

The J gene is TRBJ2-2, the V gene TRBV5-4; tentative D call: TRBD2 (6 bases). Germline CDR1 is SGHNT and CDR2 is YYREEE (reference sequence). The germline V and J ends were trimmed by 1 base and 7 bases, with 11 bases remaining between them. The CDR3 is 14 amino acids. The CDR3 DNA is TGTGCCAGCAGCTTGCGGGTGGGAGGCGGGGAGCTGTTTTTT. As protein: CASSLRVGGGELFF. Using reference TRBV5-4 and TRBJ2-2 for the parts outside the CDR3, the full variable domain is ETGVTQSPTHLIKTRGQQVTLRCSSQSGHNTVSWYQQALGQGPQFIFQYYREEENGRGNFPPRFSGLQFPNYSSELNVNALELDDSALYLCASSLRVGGGELFFGEGSRLTVL.

Comment on this clone: Other DNA sequences in the sample encode the same CDR3. This rearrangement joins TRBV7-9 to TRBJ2-7; TRBD1 matches at 9 bases. CDR3 length: 15 residues. Germline-derived CDR1 and CDR2 are SEHNR and FQNEAQ (reference sequence). Trimming cost V 4 bases and J 0 bases; bases outside gene matches: 4. CDR3 in amino acids: CASSSGQGISYEQYF. The CDR3 DNA reads TGTGCCAGCAGCTCCGGACAGGGGATCTCCTACGAGCAGTACTTC. Full variable domain (missing parts from reference TRBV7-9 and TRBJ2-7): DTGVSQNPRHKITKRGQNVTFRCDPISEHNRLYWYRQTLGQGPEFLTYFQNEAQLEKSRLLSDRFSAERPKGSFSTLEIQRTEQGDSAMYLCASSSGQGISYEQYFGPGTRLTVT.

The V and J genes are TRBV5-1 and TRBJ2-7; 9 positions agree with TRBD1. With V trimmed by 3 bases and J by 3 bases, 7 bases remained unmatched. This CDR3 is built from 15 residues. Looked up from germline, CDR1 is SGHRS and CDR2 is YFSETQ. CDR3 sequence: CASSSEPGQGYEQYF. Here the CDR3 DNA reads TGCGCCAGCAGCTCCGAACCGGGACAGGGCTACGAGCAGTACTTC.

V usage is TRBV6-6 and J usage is TRBJ1-1, with D unresolved. The CDR3 sequence is 12 residues long. Trimming took off 2 bases at V and 7 bases at J, with 8 bases between the two ends. The germline V gene has CDR1 MNHNY and CDR2 SVGAGI (reference sequence). The CDR3 region is CASSYPEGEAFF. Here the CDR3 DNA reads TGTGCCAGCAGTTACCCGGAGGGTGAAGCTTTCTTT.

This rearrangement joins TRBV3-1 (or the pseudogene TRBV3-2) to TRBJ2-2; possibly TRBD1 for D (5 bases). Trimming removed 4 bases at V and 0 bases at J, with 12 bases between. This CDR3 contains 16 residues. Germline V gives CDR1 LGHDT, CDR2 YNNKEL (reference sequence). CDR3 nucleotide sequence: TGTGCCAGCAGCCGATCGCAGGGCCCGAACACCGGGGAGCTGTTTTTT. Amino acids: CASSRSQGPNTGELFF.

The genes are TRBV10-2 and TRBJ1-5; D gene uncertain. V lost 3 bases and J 7 bases, leaving 13 bases between the germline ends. Germline V gene sequence: CDR1 WSHSY, CDR2 SAAADI. The CDR3 extends over 14 amino acids. The CDR3 sequence is CASSEVQFGQPQHF. The CDR3 nucleotides read TGCGCCAGCAGTGAAGTTCAGTTCGGGCAGCCCCAGCATTTT.

V is TRBV27 and J is TRBJ2-2, with D perhaps matching TRBD1 (6 bases). Trimming shortened V by 6 bases and J by 7 bases, and 24 bases separated the two germline ends. The CDR3 has 17 amino acids. Germline V gene lookup returns CDR1 MNHEY and CDR2 SMNVEV (reference sequence). The CDR3, as DNA: TGTGCCAGCAGCCCGGGCAAGGATGCAGGGGTTGACGGGGAGCTGTTTTTT. Protein: CASSPGKDAGVDGELFF.

The chain has TRBV7-9 and TRBJ2-7; possibly TRBD2 for D (6 bases). This CDR3 is built from 14 residues. V shed 7 bases and J shed 4 bases, with 17 bases lying between them. CDR1 is SEHNR, CDR2 FQNEAQ, per germline (reference sequence). Here the CDR3 DNA reads TGTGCCAGCAAACGGGACTCTACGAGGTACGAGCAGTACTTC. Translating it yields CASKRDSTRYEQYF.

The rearrangement joins TRBV24-1 to TRBJ2-3, with 10 bases matching TRBD2. The CDR3 has 14 residues. CDR1 and CDR2 from the germline V gene are KGHDR and SFDVKD. V gave up 4 bases and J gave up 4 bases; unmatched junction bases: 1. The DNA of the CDR3 is TGTGCCACCAGTGAAAGCGGGGGGGCAGATACGCAGTATTTT. This sequence encodes CATSESGGADTQYF.

The gene calls are TRBV19 and TRBJ2-1; a possible D gene is TRBD1 (5 bases). The CDR3 extends over 15 amino acids. Germline V gives CDR1 LNHDA, CDR2 SQIVND (reference sequence). The V and J ends lost 2 bases and 4 bases respectively, with 12 bases between them. The CDR3 DNA follows: TGTGCCAGTAGTATAAGTCAGGGAAGTTACAATGAGCAGTTCTTC. Protein: CASSISQGSYNEQFF. The whole variable domain, remainder taken from reference TRBV19 and TRBJ2-1, is DGGITQSPKYLFRKEGQNVTLSCEQNLNHDAMYWYRQDPGQGLRLIYYSQIVNDFQKGDIAEGYSVSREKKESFPLTVTSAQKNPTAFYLCASSISQGSYNEQFFGPGTRLTVL.

The chain joins TRBV9 to TRBJ2-5; possible D gene TRBD1, 6 bases. The V and J ends lost 4 bases and 4 bases respectively, with 11 bases between them. Germline CDR1 reads SGDLS; CDR2 reads YYNGEE. The CDR3 is 13 amino acids. The CDR3 protein is CASSSGARETQYF. The CDR3 DNA reads TGTGCCAGCAGCTCAGGGGCACGAGAGACCCAGTACTTC.

V gene TRBV2 combines with J gene TRBJ2-5, with D unresolved. The CDR3 runs 12 residues. CDR1 and CDR2 (germline): SNHLY, FYNNEI. Trimming took 11 bases from V and 7 from J, leaving 17 bases between them. CDR3 residues: CAQRGVAVTQYF. Written as DNA, the CDR3 is TGTGCCCAAAGAGGAGTAGCCGTGACCCAGTACTTC.

The chain carries TRBV27 and TRBJ2-1; possibly TRBD2 for D (6 bases). This CDR3 comprises 16 residues. V was cut by 0 bases and J by 3 bases, with 12 bases left in between. Germline lookup yields CDR1 MNHEY and CDR2 SMNVEV (reference sequence). CDR3 sequence: CASSLSMWGDYNEQFF. CDR3 in DNA: TGTGCCAGCAGTTTATCGATGTGGGGGGACTACAATGAGCAGTTCTTC.

The chain couples TRBV6-5 to TRBJ1-2; D remains unclear. CDR1 and CDR2 from the germline V gene are MNHEY and SVGAGI. The CDR3 consists of 13 residues. V gave up 5 bases and J gave up 3 bases, with 10 bases separating them. This chain's CDR3 is CASSPDTYYGYTF. CDR3 coding DNA: TGTGCCAGCAGTCCTGACACCTACTATGGCTACACCTTC.

This clone has a single count. The V and J genes are TRBV27 and TRBJ1-2; TRBD1 might be the D (6 bases). Trimming removed 6 bases from V and 6 bases from J, with 8 bases in between. Germline V gives CDR1 MNHEY, CDR2 SMNVEV (reference sequence). The CDR3 has 11 residues. DNA for the CDR3: TGTGCCAGCAGCACAGGGAATGGCTACACCTTC. Its protein product is CASSTGNGYTF.

This clone was counted many times. The rearrangement uses TRBV4-1 and TRBJ1-1; the match to TRBD1 covers 12 bases. Trimming removed 2 bases from V and 3 bases from J; junction bases left unmatched: 10. The CDR3 is 18 residues long. In germline, CDR1 is MGHRA, CDR2 YSYEKL. CDR3 DNA: TGCGCCAGCAGCCAACCTCTACCGGGACAGGGGGCGGACACTGAAGCTTTCTTT. Encoded protein: CASSQPLPGQGADTEAFF.

The CDR3 loop reads CASSPVGGGETQYF. The CDR3, as DNA: TGTGCCAGCAGCCCGGTAGGGGGCGGAGAGACCCAGTACTTC. The chain joins TRBV5-5 to TRBJ2-5, with TRBD1 matching over 7 bases. The V segment lost 4 bases and the J segment 4 bases; nucleotides outside the gene matches: 7. The CDR3 is 14 amino acids. Germline values: CDR1 SGHKS, CDR2 YYEKEE (reference sequence).

The chain joins TRBV19 to TRBJ1-2; 8 nucleotides agree with TRBD1. The germline V gene encodes CDR1 LNHDA and CDR2 SQIVND (reference sequence). V gave up 8 bases and J gave up 8 bases; unmatched junction bases: 7. The CDR3 is made up of 12 amino acids. The CDR3 nucleotides read TGTGCCAGTGGACAGGGACATTGGGGCTACACCTTC. It encodes CASGQGHWGYTF.

Here the CDR3 reads CASSLYRGGKKLFF. The DNA for the CDR3 is TGCGCCAGCAGCCTATACAGGGGAGGTAAAAAACTGTTTTTT. The chain has TRBV23-1 and TRBJ1-4; TRBD1 aligns across 7 bases. TRBV23-1 counts as an open reading frame of uncertain function. V lost 6 bases to trimming and J lost 9 bases; unmatched junction nucleotides: 10. The CDR3 loop spans 14 amino acids.

J is TRBJ2-2 and V is TRBV24-1, with 11 bases fitting TRBD1. CDR1 and CDR2 from the germline V gene are KGHDR and SFDVKD. The CDR3 has 16 amino acids. Trimming at V came to 3 bases and at J to 8 bases, leaving 7 bases not matched to a gene. CDR3 region: CATSDPGQGDVGELFF. As DNA, the CDR3 is TGTGCCACCAGTGATCCGGGACAGGGGGATGTAGGGGAGCTGTTTTTT.

The chain combines TRBV3-1 (or the pseudogene TRBV3-2) with TRBJ1-1, with D possibly matching TRBD1 (5 bases). The CDR3 length is 14 residues. Germline V lookup: CDR1 LGHDT, CDR2 YNNKEL (reference sequence). Trimming left V 4 bases short and J 4 bases short, with 13 bases between. The CDR3 DNA sequence: TGTGCCAGCAGCCCCGGGGGGGAGTCCACTGAAGCTTTCTTT. Amino acids: CASSPGGESTEAFF.

This clone was seen only once. For the CDR3, the DNA is TGTGCCAGCAGTCCTGACAGGGGTAGCAATCAGCCCCAGCATTTT. It yields the protein CASSPDRGSNQPQHF. V is TRBV28 and J is TRBJ1-5; 8 positions match TRBD1. V trimming: 5 bases; J trimming: 0 bases; junction bases outside the gene matches: 3. The CDR3 totals 15 residues. Germline lookup yields CDR1 MDHEN and CDR2 SYDVKM.

The CDR3 sequence: CASSLSVLAFF. The CDR3 nucleotides are TGTGCCAGCAGTTTATCTGTCTTAGCTTTCTTT. The chain carries TRBV28 and TRBJ1-1; D uncertain. Trimming pared 1 base from V and 10 bases from J, leaving 7 bases between. CDR1 is MDHEN and CDR2 is SYDVKM in the germline V gene. The CDR3 is 11 amino acids.

The V and J genes are TRBV5-4 and TRBJ1-3; D might be TRBD1 (6 bases). Germline V gene data show CDR1 as SGHNT and CDR2 as YYREEE (reference sequence). The germline V and J ends were trimmed by 0 bases and 3 bases, with 10 bases remaining between them. This CDR3 is built from 15 residues. This chain's CDR3 is CASSLDRGIGNTIYF. CDR3 sequence (DNA): TGTGCCAGCAGCTTGGATAGGGGGATTGGAAACACCATATATTTT. The full variable domain, completed using reference TRBV5-4 and TRBJ1-3, is ETGVTQSPTHLIKTRGQQVTLRCSSQSGHNTVSWYQQALGQGPQFIFQYYREEENGRGNFPPRFSGLQFPNYSSELNVNALELDDSALYLCASSLDRGIGNTIYFGEGSWLTVV.

This rearrangement joins TRBV27 to TRBJ1-1; 11 bases fit TRBD1. Germline trimming cut 7 bases from V and 7 bases from J; bases unmatched to any gene: 20. The CDR3 runs 18 residues. The germline V gene encodes CDR1 MNHEY and CDR2 SMNVEV (reference sequence). The CDR3 region has the DNA TGTGCCAGCAACACAATCGGACAGGGGGCGTGGAGGGACGTTGAAGCTTTCTTT. The encoded protein is CASNTIGQGAWRDVEAFF.

The chain uses TRBV19 and TRBJ2-3, with a possible D match to TRBD2 (5 bases). Trimming shortened V by 5 bases and J by 3 bases, and 12 bases separated the two germline ends. Germline lookup yields CDR1 LNHDA and CDR2 SQIVND (reference sequence). The CDR3 extends over 14 amino acids. CDR3 coding DNA: TGTGCCAGTAGTGGAGGACTGGAGACAGATACGCAGTATTTT. This encodes CASSGGLETDTQYF.

V and J are TRBV5-1 and TRBJ2-5; 7 bases line up with TRBD2. This CDR3 contains 16 residues. Per germline, CDR1 SGHRS and CDR2 YFSETQ. J lost 1 base, V lost 0 bases, and 6 bases had no gene match. DNA of the CDR3: TGCGCCAGCAGCTTGGCCTTAGCGGGCCCCCAAGAGACCCAGTACTTC. This translates into CASSLALAGPQETQYF.